A selection of T cell receptor beta chains follows, all from one sample in a study of PD-L1 blockade in urothelial cancer. Using immunoSEQ multiplex PCR, the repertoire was profiled, and TCRdb retains in-frame clones only, with some absent. The table lists tens of thousands of clones, 85% to 90% of them singletons. Sample: PBMCs, taken around atezolizumab (anti-PD-L1) treatment. These receptors all come from a man aged 65-85 years with urothelial cancer. CDR3s leave out the opening cysteine and the closing phenylalanine or tryptophan. Clone size, where shown, is once, few, many, or a class for clones that have expanded.

clone_size,v_call,j_call,cdr3_aa
NA,TRBV21-1,TRBJ2-4,ANEGQDPKNIQY
NA,TRBV9,TRBJ2-2,ASSDTLNTGELF
NA,TRBV28,TRBJ2-3,ASVNPGRSAY
once,TRBV11-2,TRBJ2-7,ASSLRYSQIYEQY
NA,TRBV27,TRBJ2-7,ASSFQIPGTSGSYEQY
NA,TRBV12-5,TRBJ1-5,ASKDSNSNQPQH
NA,TRBV28,TRBJ2-1,ASTYRASRNEQF
NA,TRBV5-1,TRBJ1-4,ASSLAGSTNEKLF
NA,TRBV5-1,TRBJ2-5,ASSGGQGARESQY
once,TRBV7-3,TRBJ2-1,ASSLQQGAVNEQF
NA,TRBV29-1,TRBJ2-5,SVFYRKETQY
NA,TRBV15,TRBJ2-1,ATSKGLAGVGEQF
NA,TRBV6-1,TRBJ2-5,ASSVGTGVETQY
NA,TRBV2,TRBJ2-5,ASSPETSGQATQY
NA,TRBV9,TRBJ1-1,ASSQGSGRATF
NA,TRBV29-1,TRBJ2-7,SVTRPGTGGTSGFYEQY
NA,TRBV6-6,TRBJ1-2,ASSSRQGTAGYT
NA,TRBV29-1,TRBJ1-3,SALFSGNTIY
NA,TRBV19,TRBJ2-4,ASSVSGLAKNIQY
NA,TRBV15,TRBJ2-1,ATSRGGEQF
NA,TRBV11-1,TRBJ2-7,ASSTDIYEQY
NA,TRBV10-3,TRBJ2-7,AIRADRASYEQY
few,TRBV4-1,TRBJ1-2,ASSQDTANYGYT
NA,TRBV4-1,TRBJ2-1,ASSQAQGRGGLNEQF
NA,TRBV7-8,TRBJ2-7,ASSSTRTYEQY
NA,TRBV11-1,TRBJ2-1,ASSLSASSYNEQF
NA,TRBV9,TRBJ1-2,ASSVTTGQTYGYT
NA,TRBV9,TRBJ2-1,ASSVAGSRNYNEQF
NA,TRBV28,TRBJ2-7,ASRGGLAGTYEQY
NA,TRBV28,TRBJ2-1,ASSRSASGRYNEQF
NA,TRBV5-1,TRBJ2-7,ASREADSSYEQY
NA,TRBV5-1,TRBJ1-5,ASSLGTGLTQPQH
NA,TRBV7-3,TRBJ2-1,ASSLGSGSSYNEQF
NA,TRBV28,TRBJ2-2,ASRSPGRQAAGELF
NA,TRBV27,TRBJ2-2,ASSFSQGAYSGELF
NA,TRBV28,TRBJ2-7,ASSLRGEQY
NA,TRBV7-3,TRBJ2-1,ASSRGGGSSYNEQF
NA,TRBV30,TRBJ2-6,AWILSGANVLT
NA,TRBV11-3,TRBJ2-1,ASSSGLADNEQF
NA,TRBV11-1,TRBJ1-1,ASSIEGSVTEAF
NA,TRBV2,TRBJ2-1,ASRSTSGSYNEQF
NA,TRBV6-1,TRBJ1-2,ASSEEGVTGPFLRGYT
NA,TRBV5-1,TRBJ1-2,ASSLVGADGQGYT
few,TRBV6-1,TRBJ2-1,ASSEREWQF
NA,TRBV27,TRBJ1-1,ASSFLDSQGTEAF